Listed below are T cell receptor beta chains from one sample, sequenced in a study of T cell responses to AZD1222 COVID-19 vaccine. Data came from immunoSEQ multiplex PCR; TCRdb stores just in-frame clones and leaves some out. The table lists around 140,000 clones, 85% to 95% of them singletons, with approximately 5% in the top ten. The material sequenced was peripheral blood, taken on day 0 of AZD1222 vaccination. The receptors derive from an adult in good health. The CDR3 runs from the conserved cysteine through the conserved F or W. The D gene is left open where the match is weak. Expanded clones get a size class; other rows say once, few or many, or leave the size out.

D gene | clone size | J gene | V gene | CDR3 protein | CDR3 DNA
TRBD2 | NA | TRBJ2-5 | TRBV7-7 | CASSPGGRLGGGETQYF | TGTGCCAGCAGCCCGGGGGGGCGGCTGGGGGGAGGAGAGACCCAGTACTTC
TRBD2 | NA | TRBJ2-3 | TRBV18 | CASGMGLAGGPAGDTQYF | TGTGCCAGCGGCATGGGACTAGCGGGAGGGCCGGCCGGGGATACGCAGTATTTT
TRBD1 | NA | TRBJ2-7 | TRBV7-9 | CASSEGTDEQYF | TGTGCCAGCAGCGAAGGGACAGATGAGCAGTACTTC
NA | NA | TRBJ2-1 | TRBV19 | CASSIVLGNEQFF | TGTGCCAGTAGTATTGTACTAGGTAATGAGCAGTTCTTC
NA | NA | TRBJ2-5 | TRBV7-2 | CASSPGSSYQETQYF | TGTGCCAGCAGCCCCGGCAGTTCCTACCAAGAGACCCAGTACTTC
NA | NA | TRBJ2-1 | TRBV2 | CASSEPLPAYNEQFF | TGTGCCAGCAGTGAGCCGCTACCAGCTTACAATGAGCAGTTCTTC
TRBD1 | NA | TRBJ1-2 | TRBV9 | CASSVTGSYGYTF | TGTGCCAGCAGCGTGACAGGGAGCTATGGCTACACCTTC
NA | NA | TRBJ1-1 | TRBV7-2 | CASIESVGGTEAFF | TGTGCCAGCATCGAATCCGTGGGGGGCACTGAAGCTTTCTTT
TRBD2 | NA | TRBJ2-5 | TRBV11-2 | CASSLELAGTKRMTQYF | TGTGCCAGCAGCTTAGAGTTAGCGGGGACCAAGAGAATGACCCAGTACTTC
NA | NA | TRBJ1-6 | TRBV5-1 | CASSFSGEFNSPLHF | TGCGCCAGCAGCTTTTCAGGGGAGTTCAATTCACCCCTCCACTTT
TRBD1 | NA | TRBJ2-6 | TRBV5-4 | CASSHTGAGANVLTF | TGTGCCAGCAGCCACACAGGGGCTGGGGCCAACGTCCTGACTTTC
NA | NA | TRBJ2-1 | TRBV12-3/TRBV12-4 | CASSKIVSPEQFF | TGTGCCAGCAGTAAAATAGTGAGTCCTGAGCAGTTCTTC
TRBD2 | NA | TRBJ2-4 | TRBV2 | CASRTSGGVGSIQYF | TGTGCCAGCCGGACTAGCGGGGGGGTAGGGAGCATTCAGTACTTC
NA | NA | TRBJ2-7 | TRBV4-1 | CASSQTPPGSPYEQYF | TGCGCCAGCAGCCAGACGCCCCCCGGCAGTCCCTACGAGCAGTACTTC
NA | NA | TRBJ1-3 | TRBV4-2 | CASSQDVAASGNTIYF | TGTGCCAGCAGCCAAGATGTGGCAGCCTCTGGAAACACCATATATTTT
TRBD2 | NA | TRBJ2-3 | TRBV5-1 | CASSLYLAGGASTDTQYF | TGCGCCAGCAGCTTGTATCTAGCGGGAGGGGCTAGCACAGATACGCAGTATTTT
TRBD1 | NA | TRBJ1-6 | TRBV28 | CAIGTGVSPLHF | TGTGCCATCGGGACAGGTGTGTCACCCCTCCACTTT
NA | NA | TRBJ2-7 | TRBV14 | CASRRAGEAYEQYF | TGTGCCAGCAGGCGGGCAGGGGAAGCCTACGAGCAGTACTTC
NA | once | TRBJ2-7 | TRBV10-3 | CASGPVLYEQYF | TGTGCCTCTGGGCCGGTTCTTTACGAGCAGTACTTC
NA | NA | TRBJ2-1 | TRBV6-5 | CASSWGNVNEQFF | TGTGCCAGCAGTTGGGGGAACGTTAATGAGCAGTTCTTC
TRBD1 | NA | TRBJ1-1 | TRBV13 | CASSEFLRDRPGEAFF | TGTGCCAGCAGCGAATTCCTTCGGGACAGGCCCGGTGAAGCTTTCTTT
NA | NA | TRBJ1-1 | TRBV11-2 | CASSLRGTEAFF | TGTGCCAGCAGCTTACGTGGGACTGAAGCTTTCTTT
TRBD2 | NA | TRBJ2-7 | TRBV7-9 | CASSPSGVYVQYF | TGTGCCAGCAGCCCTAGCGGGGTTTACGTGCAGTACTTC
TRBD1 | NA | TRBJ1-2 | TRBV25-1 | CASSETGTFYGYTF | TGTGCCAGCAGTGAGACAGGGACCTTCTATGGCTACACCTTC
NA | NA | TRBJ2-3 | TRBV9 | CASSEGLLGTDTQYF | TGTGCCAGCAGCGAGGGGCTTCTCGGCACAGATACGCAGTATTTT
NA | once | TRBJ1-1 | TRBV30 | CAYERGNTEAFF | TGTGCCTATGAACGGGGGAACACTGAAGCTTTCTTT
TRBD1 | NA | TRBJ1-6 | TRBV23-1 | CASSQSRTGENSPLHF | TGCGCCAGCAGTCAATCGAGGACAGGGGAAAATTCACCCCTCCACTTT
TRBD1 | NA | TRBJ2-7 | TRBV28 | CASKRTGGPYEQYF | TGTGCCAGCAAGCGGACAGGGGGCCCCTACGAGCAGTACTTC
NA | NA | TRBJ1-2 | TRBV7-9 | CASSPPHTRMYGYTF | TGTGCCAGCAGCCCGCCCCACACCCGGATGTATGGCTACACCTTC
TRBD1 | NA | TRBJ2-7 | TRBV6-5 | CASRFRDRGNEQYF | TGTGCCAGCCGATTCCGGGACAGGGGGAACGAGCAGTACTTC
NA | NA | TRBJ2-3 | TRBV7-8 | CASIQVGVDTQYF | TGTGCCAGCATCCAAGTGGGGGTAGATACGCAGTATTTT
NA | NA | TRBJ2-5 | TRBV7-8 | CASSLVQGETQYF | TGTGCCAGCAGCTTAGTTCAGGGAGAGACCCAGTACTTC
NA | NA | TRBJ2-2 | TRBV18 | CASSLRTTTGELFF | TGTGCCAGCTCACTTAGGACAACTACCGGGGAGCTGTTTTTT
NA | NA | TRBJ2-7 | TRBV21-1 | CASSKPRFGAGKGDEQYF | NA
NA | NA | TRBJ2-3 | TRBV3-1/TRBV3-2 | CASSQGGGDTQYF | TGTGCCAGCAGCCAAGGGGGCGGGGATACGCAGTATTTT
TRBD2 | few | TRBJ2-7 | TRBV6-1 | CASSEASSGGATEQYF | TGTGCCAGCAGTGAAGCGAGCAGCGGGGGTGCGACTGAGCAGTACTTC
TRBD2 | once | TRBJ2-1 | TRBV2 | CASAGTSGPGEQFF | TGTGCCAGCGCGGGGACTAGCGGCCCAGGTGAGCAGTTCTTC
NA | NA | TRBJ1-6 | TRBV5-6 | CASSLAGGGSLHF | TGTGCCAGCAGCTTGGCCGGAGGGGGATCCCTCCACTTT
NA | once | TRBJ1-3 | TRBV5-1 | CASSLGGVRGNTIYF | TGCGCCAGCAGCCTCGGCGGGGTGAGAGGAAACACCATATATTTT
NA | NA | TRBJ1-3 | TRBV19 | CASMGAGNTIYF | TGTGCCAGTATGGGGGCTGGAAACACCATATATTTT
TRBD1 | NA | TRBJ2-7 | TRBV9 | CASSPKDRSSYEQYF | TGTGCCAGCAGCCCGAAGGACAGGTCGTCCTACGAGCAGTACTTC
TRBD1 | NA | TRBJ2-5 | TRBV30 | CAWSSPGGQETQYF | TGTGCCTGGAGTTCCCCAGGGGGCCAAGAGACCCAGTACTTC
NA | NA | TRBJ2-7 | TRBV5-1 | CASSLAQSLQPYEQYF | TGCGCCAGCAGCTTGGCTCAGTCCCTCCAACCCTACGAGCAGTACTTC
TRBD1 | NA | TRBJ1-5 | TRBV28 | CASRRGTGGGQPQHF | TGTGCCAGCAGGAGAGGGACAGGGGGTGGTCAGCCCCAGCATTTT
TRBD2 | NA | TRBJ2-1 | TRBV3-1/TRBV3-2 | CASSQDRAGGRGEQFF | TGTGCCAGCAGCCAAGATAGGGCGGGGGGAAGAGGGGAGCAGTTCTTC
NA | NA | TRBJ1-2 | TRBV18 | CASSPLTSLLQSLTNYGYTF | TGTGCCAGCTCACCACTTACCTCCCTACTACAGTCCTTAACTAACTATGGCTACACCTTC
NA | few | TRBJ1-1 | TRBV4-3 | CASSHSTSGGTEAFF | TGCGCCAGCAGCCATTCGACCTCGGGGGGCACTGAAGCTTTCTTT